Below are 25 T cell receptor beta chains sequenced from a single sample in a study of blood T cell repertoires in COVID-19. The data were produced by immunoSEQ multiplex PCR, yet TCRdb's version contains in-frame clones alone and is incomplete. The sample includes roughly 280,000 clones, 70% to 90% of them seen just once. The sequenced sample was peripheral blood. These receptors originate from a man aged 18 to 30 with active or convalescent COVID-19.

In DNA form, the CDR3 reads TGTGCCAGCTCCCGGGGGAGGCTAAATGAAAAACTGTTTTTT. As protein: CASSRGRLNEKLFF. The V and J genes are TRBV27 and TRBJ1-4; a weak D match, TRBD1 (5 bases). CDR1 and CDR2 from the germline V gene are MNHEY and SMNVEV (reference sequence). CDR3 length: 14 residues. V was pared by 8 bases and J by 5 bases, with 15 bases between.

V gene TRBV10-3 combines with J gene TRBJ2-7; 10 nucleotides line up with TRBD1. Trimming cost V 6 bases and J 2 bases; bases outside gene matches: 4. This CDR3 region has 14 residues. Looked up from germline, CDR1 is ENHRY and CDR2 is SYGVKD. This CDR3 reads CAIRTGQGTYEQYF. The DNA of the CDR3 is TGTGCCATCAGAACGGGACAGGGGACCTACGAGCAGTACTTC.

This chain joins TRBV4-1 and TRBJ2-1, with a weak D call TRBD2 (5 bases). The germline V gene encodes CDR1 MGHRA and CDR2 YSYEKL. Trimming stripped 5 bases from V and 8 bases from J, with 22 bases between. The CDR3 has 16 residues. The CDR3 loop reads CASSSNRAKGGDEQFF. In nucleotides, the CDR3 is TGCGCCAGCAGCTCGAATCGGGCCAAAGGAGGCGATGAGCAGTTCTTC.

This chain's CDR3 is CASSFIATEAFF. CDR3 DNA: TGTGCCAGCAGCTTTATAGCGACTGAAGCTTTCTTT. The genes are TRBV7-2 and TRBJ1-1; no clear D gene. Trimming removed 3 bases from V and 5 bases from J, with 7 bases in between. CDR1 is SGHTA and CDR2 is FQGNSA in the germline V gene. The length of the CDR3 is 12 residues.

The rearrangement links TRBV6-5 to TRBJ2-7, with D possibly matching TRBD2 (5 bases). This CDR3 region has 13 residues. V gave up 7 bases and J gave up 3 bases, with 13 bases separating them. The V gene's germline CDR1 is MNHEY and CDR2 SVGAGI. CDR3 residues: CASTPSWDYEQYF. In DNA, the CDR3 is TGTGCCAGCACCCCTAGCTGGGACTACGAGCAGTACTTC.

This clone has a single count. The genes are TRBV19 and TRBJ1-6; 9 bases match TRBD1. Germline V lookup: CDR1 LNHDA, CDR2 SQIVND (reference sequence). With V trimmed by 7 bases and J by 7 bases, 2 bases remained unmatched. CDR3 length: 13 residues. CDR3 in amino acids: CASNGQGNSPLHF. For the CDR3, the DNA is TGTGCCAGTAACGGACAGGGGAATTCACCCCTCCACTTT.

J is TRBJ2-7 and V is TRBV6-5; a weak D match, TRBD1 (5 bases). The CDR3 is 13 amino acids. From germline, CDR1 is MNHEY and CDR2 SVGAGI. With 5 bases removed from V and 3 bases from J, the gap between germline ends came to 11 bases. CDR3 nucleotides: TGTGCCAGCAGTCACCGACAGATCTACGAGCAGTACTTC. Its translation is CASSHRQIYEQYF.

This chain uses TRBV5-1 with TRBJ2-7; TRBD1 matches at 7 bases. This CDR3 contains 15 residues. Germline CDR1 and CDR2: SGHRS and YFSETQ. V dropped 5 bases and J dropped 6; count of bases not matched to a gene: 14. The CDR3 spells CASRSTGNSEREQYF. The CDR3 DNA sequence: TGCGCCAGCAGGTCGACAGGGAATTCAGAGCGCGAGCAGTACTTC.

CDR3 loop: CASRLNSNQPQHF. CDR3 DNA sequence: TGTGCCAGCAGACTAAATAGCAATCAGCCCCAGCATTTT. The rearrangement uses TRBV6-5 and TRBJ1-5; D not resolved. V lost 6 bases and J 0 bases, leaving 6 bases between the germline ends. Germline V gene lookup returns CDR1 MNHEY and CDR2 SVGAGI. CDR3 length: 13 amino acids.

The V and J genes are TRBV15 and TRBJ1-5; the D gene is possibly TRBD1 (6 bases). Trimming took 0 bases from V and 0 from J, leaving 12 bases between them. Per the germline V gene, CDR1 is LNHNV and CDR2 is YYDKDF (reference sequence). The CDR3 spans 17 residues. The CDR3 loop is CATSRDLRDTSNQPQHF. In nucleotides, the CDR3 is TGTGCCACCAGCAGAGACCTACGGGACACTAGCAATCAGCCCCAGCATTTT.

The genes are TRBV5-1 and TRBJ2-3; 7 bases are a match to TRBD1. The trim removed 6 bases at V and 1 base at J, leaving 5 bases unmatched. There are 14 residues in the CDR3. Germline V gene sequence: CDR1 SGHRS, CDR2 YFSETQ. In DNA form, the CDR3 reads TGCGCCAGCAACCGCCAGGGGGGCACAGATACGCAGTATTTT. Translating it yields CASNRQGGTDTQYF.

The chain links TRBV12-5 to TRBJ1-2; 7 bases are shared with TRBD1. The junction had 12 bases not matched to a gene; V was cut back by 2 bases and J by 6 bases. The CDR3 is 16 residues long. Per the germline V gene, CDR1 is LGHNT and CDR2 is FRNRAP. The CDR3 here is CASGLILGQGGDGYTF. CDR3 bases: TGTGCTAGTGGTTTGATCCTCGGCCAGGGGGGAGATGGCTACACCTTC.

This sequence joins TRBV6-6 and TRBJ1-5, with D maybe TRBD1 (6 bases). Trimming pared 7 bases from V and 5 bases from J, leaving 15 bases between. This CDR3 spans 14 amino acids. Germline-derived CDR1 and CDR2 are MNHNY and SVGAGI (reference sequence). For the CDR3, the DNA is TGTGCCAGCAACCCACAGGGTGGCGATCAGCCCCAGCATTTT. Amino acids: CASNPQGGDQPQHF.

This clone was observed a few times. The CDR3 region is CASSSLGREETQYF. DNA of the CDR3: TGTGCCAGCAGTTCCCTCGGCAGGGAAGAGACCCAGTACTTC. The chain employs TRBV3-1 (or the pseudogene TRBV3-2) and TRBJ2-5; weak D call: TRBD1 (5 bases). CDR1 is LGHDT and CDR2 is YNNKEL in the germline V gene (reference sequence). The CDR3 is 14 residues long. Trimming left V 6 bases short and J 3 bases short, with 14 bases between.

V and J are TRBV3-1 (or the pseudogene TRBV3-2) and TRBJ1-2; 7 positions match TRBD1. Germline-derived CDR1 and CDR2 are LGHDT and YNNKEL (reference sequence). V shed 4 bases and J 8 bases; nucleotides not matched to a gene: 13. The CDR3 runs 15 residues. The CDR3 region is CASSRTFSQGTGYTF. The CDR3 DNA reads TGTGCCAGCAGCCGGACGTTCTCACAGGGGACGGGCTACACCTTC.

This sequence joins TRBV29-1 and TRBJ1-3, with D maybe TRBD1 (6 bases). This CDR3 contains 14 residues. Germline V CDR1 and CDR2: SQVTM, ANQGSEA. V shed 4 bases and J shed 4 bases, with 14 bases lying between them. CDR3 sequence (DNA): TGCAGCGTTGTGTTACAGGGATCAGGAAACACCATATATTTT. It codes for CSVVLQGSGNTIYF.

This sequence joins TRBV9 and TRBJ2-1; 13 bases map to TRBD2. CDR3 length: 16 residues. Germline V CDR1 and CDR2: SGDLS, YYNGEE. V lost 0 bases and J lost 7; bases outside the gene matches: 4. CDR3 sequence (DNA): TGTGCCAGCAGCGTAGGGACTAGCGGGAGCAGGAATGAGCAGTTCTTC. Encoded protein: CASSVGTSGSRNEQFF.

The table lists this clone with a few counts. The genes are TRBV7-2 and TRBJ2-1, with 9 bases lining up with TRBD1. The CDR3 has 13 amino acids. Germline trimming cut 5 bases from V and 6 bases from J; bases unmatched to any gene: 2. Germline V CDR1 and CDR2: SGHTA, FQGNSA. CDR3 nucleotides: TGTGCCAGCAGCGCGGACAGGGGCAATGAGCAGTTCTTC. It codes for CASSADRGNEQFF.

The chain recombines TRBV28 with TRBJ1-5, with no clear D. The germline V and J ends were trimmed by 2 bases and 2 bases, with 13 bases remaining between them. The CDR3 has 16 residues. Germline CDR1 is MDHEN and CDR2 is SYDVKM. The CDR3 is CASSLDLRGGNQPQHF. In DNA form, the CDR3 reads TGTGCCAGCAGTTTAGATTTGCGGGGAGGCAATCAGCCCCAGCATTTT.

On this clone itself: The junction and the germline gene differ at one end; a read error may be behind it. The rearrangement uses TRBV24-1 and TRBJ2-7; D might be TRBD1 (6 bases). This CDR3 spans 13 amino acids. The germline CDR1 and CDR2 sequences are KGHDR and SFDVKD. CDR3 bases: TGTGCCACCAGTGCCCCCGGGACAAAAATCGGGCACTTC. It translates to CATSAPGTKIGHF.

The V call is TRBV28, the J call TRBJ1-4, with TRBD1 matching 7 bases. The CDR3 is 15 residues long. Per the germline V gene, CDR1 is MDHEN and CDR2 is SYDVKM. Trimming took 4 bases from V and 8 from J; bases not matched to a gene: 10. The CDR3 here is CASSSFTGVAEKLFF. The CDR3 coding sequence is TGTGCCAGCAGTTCGTTTACAGGGGTAGCCGAAAAACTGTTTTTT.

In the case of this clone: The junction departs from the called germline gene at one end, perhaps through a read error. The rearrangement uses TRBV6-5 and TRBJ1-1; a weak D match, TRBD1 (6 bases). Germline assignment: CDR1 MNHEY and CDR2 SVGAGI. The CDR3 spans 13 residues. The CDR3 sequence is CASSSISGAGAVF. The CDR3 DNA follows: TGTGCCAGCAGTTCAATTTCAGGGGCGGGCGCGGTATTT.

This clone was found once. This rearrangement joins TRBV4-2 to TRBJ2-3, with 8 bases aligning to TRBD2. Trimming removed 2 bases from V and 4 bases from J; junction bases left unmatched: 5. This CDR3 region has 15 residues. Germline loops: CDR1 LGHNA, CDR2 YNFKEQ. As DNA, the CDR3 is TGTGCCAGCAGCCAACCGGGACTAGGCGCAGATACGCAGTATTTT. Encoded protein: CASSQPGLGADTQYF.

This chain joins TRBV5-1 and TRBJ1-4, with D possibly matching TRBD1 (5 bases). The germline CDR1 and CDR2 sequences are SGHRS and YFSETQ. The V end lost 1 base, the J end lost 8 bases, and 15 bases lay between the germline ends. The CDR3 spans 15 residues. The CDR3 protein is CASSLQGPGEEKLFF. The CDR3 DNA follows: TGCGCCAGCAGCTTGCAGGGACCGGGGGAGGAAAAACTGTTTTTT.

The genes are TRBV5-5 and TRBJ1-2, with D uncertain. The length of the CDR3 is 16 residues. V was clipped by 3 bases and J by 8 bases, with 23 bases between them. From germline, CDR1 is SGHKS and CDR2 YYEKEE (reference sequence). The CDR3 is CASSSAMGRSARGYTF. The CDR3, as DNA: TGTGCCAGCAGCTCGGCGATGGGGAGGTCAGCGAGGGGCTACACCTTC. The complete variable domain, with remaining parts taken from reference TRBV5-5 and TRBJ1-2, reads DAGVTQSPTHLIKTRGQQVTLRCSPISGHKSVSWYQQVLGQGPQFIFQYYEKEERGRGNFPDRFSARQFPNYSSELNVNALLLGDSALYLCASSSAMGRSARGYTFGSGTRLTVV.